This TCR beta chain was recorded in a study of identical twins. The CDR3 totals 16 residues. J lost 0 bases, V lost 6 bases, and 6 bases had no gene match. Germline CDR1 reads SGHVS; CDR2 reads FQNEAQ. This clonotype has ten or more counts. Its target is not known. Study results and caveats: In monozygotic twins, models underestimated the sharing of out-of-frame TCR alpha. Beta out-of-frame sequences showed weaker excess sharing between twins.

TCRdb reanalysed the 5' RACE reads using MiXCR and keeps one entry per CDR3 protein. The sample holds 300,000 or so distinct CDR3 sequences, 7.5% to 9.5% seen once. These records were also assigned to another study, of yellow fever vaccine responses in identical twins.

The specimen sequenced was CD8+ T cells sorted from blood. V is TRBV7-8 and J is TRBJ2-2; 8 bases agree with TRBD1. The TCR comes from a young woman in good health. CDR3 residues: CASRDRAPPNTGELFF. CDR3 nucleotide sequence: TGTGCCAGCAGGGACAGGGCGCCACCGAACACCGGGGAGCTGTTTTTT.